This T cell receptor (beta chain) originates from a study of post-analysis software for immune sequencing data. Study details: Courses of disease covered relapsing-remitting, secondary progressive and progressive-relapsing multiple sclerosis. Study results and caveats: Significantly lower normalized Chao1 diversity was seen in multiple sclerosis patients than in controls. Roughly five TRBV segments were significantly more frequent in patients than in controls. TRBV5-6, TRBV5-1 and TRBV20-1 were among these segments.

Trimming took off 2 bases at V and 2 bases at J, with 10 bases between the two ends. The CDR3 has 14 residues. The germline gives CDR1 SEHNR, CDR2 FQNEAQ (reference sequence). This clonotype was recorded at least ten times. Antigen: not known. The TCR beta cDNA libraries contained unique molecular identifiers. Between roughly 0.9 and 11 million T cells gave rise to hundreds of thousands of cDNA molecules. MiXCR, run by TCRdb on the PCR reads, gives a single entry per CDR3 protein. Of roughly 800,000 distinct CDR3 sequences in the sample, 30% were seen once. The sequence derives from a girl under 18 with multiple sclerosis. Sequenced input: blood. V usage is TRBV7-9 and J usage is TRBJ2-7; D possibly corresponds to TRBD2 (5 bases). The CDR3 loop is CASSLSGRPYEQYF. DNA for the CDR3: TGTGCCAGCAGCTTAAGTGGGAGACCCTACGAGCAGTACTTC.